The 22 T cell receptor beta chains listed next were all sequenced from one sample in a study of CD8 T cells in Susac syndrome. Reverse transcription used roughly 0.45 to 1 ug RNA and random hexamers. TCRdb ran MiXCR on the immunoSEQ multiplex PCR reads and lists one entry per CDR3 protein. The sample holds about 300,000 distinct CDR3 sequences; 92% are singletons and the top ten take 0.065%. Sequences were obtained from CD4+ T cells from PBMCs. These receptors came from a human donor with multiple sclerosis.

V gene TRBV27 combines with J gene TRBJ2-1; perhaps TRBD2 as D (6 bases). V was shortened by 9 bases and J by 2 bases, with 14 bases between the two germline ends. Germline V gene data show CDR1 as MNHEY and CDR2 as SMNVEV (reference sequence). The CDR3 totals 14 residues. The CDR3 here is CASRGGNTYNEQFF. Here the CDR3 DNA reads TGTGCCAGTCGTGGCGGGAATACCTACAATGAGCAGTTCTTC.

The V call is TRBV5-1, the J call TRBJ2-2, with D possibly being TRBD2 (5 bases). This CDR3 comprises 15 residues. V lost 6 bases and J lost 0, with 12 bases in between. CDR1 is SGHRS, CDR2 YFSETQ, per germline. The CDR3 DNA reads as TGCGCCAGCACCTGGACTTCCGCGAACACCGGGGAGCTGTTTTTT. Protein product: CASTWTSANTGELFF. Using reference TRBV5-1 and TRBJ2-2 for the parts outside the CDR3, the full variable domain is KAGVTQTPRYLIKTRGQQVTLSCSPISGHRSVSWYQQTPGQGLQFLFEYFSETQRNKGNFPGRFSGRQFSNSRSEMNVSTLELGDSALYLCASTWTSANTGELFFGEGSRLTVL.

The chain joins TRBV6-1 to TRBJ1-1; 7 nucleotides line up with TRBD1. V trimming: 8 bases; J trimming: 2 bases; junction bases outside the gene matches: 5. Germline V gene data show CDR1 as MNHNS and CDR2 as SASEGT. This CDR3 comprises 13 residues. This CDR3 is CASPDRVNTEAFF. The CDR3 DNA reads TGTGCCAGCCCCGACAGGGTTAACACTGAAGCTTTCTTT.

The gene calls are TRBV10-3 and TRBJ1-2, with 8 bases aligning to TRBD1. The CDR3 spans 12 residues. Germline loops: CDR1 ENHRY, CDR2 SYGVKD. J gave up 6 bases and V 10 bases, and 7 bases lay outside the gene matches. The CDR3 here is CASSAGGDGYTF. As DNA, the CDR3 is TGTGCCAGCAGCGCAGGGGGCGATGGCTACACCTTC.

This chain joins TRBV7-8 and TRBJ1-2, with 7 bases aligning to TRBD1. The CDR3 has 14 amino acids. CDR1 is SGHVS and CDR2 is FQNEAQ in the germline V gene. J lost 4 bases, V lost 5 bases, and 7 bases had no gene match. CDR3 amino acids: CASSHRDSFYGYTF. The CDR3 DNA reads TGTGCCAGCAGCCACCGGGACAGCTTCTATGGCTACACCTTC.

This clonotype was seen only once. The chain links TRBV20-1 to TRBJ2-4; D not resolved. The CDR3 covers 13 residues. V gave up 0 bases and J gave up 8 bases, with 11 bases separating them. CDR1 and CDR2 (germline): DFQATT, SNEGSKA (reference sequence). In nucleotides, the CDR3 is TGCAGTGCTAGAGATTTGGGTAGGGACATTCAGTACTTC. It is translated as CSARDLGRDIQYF.

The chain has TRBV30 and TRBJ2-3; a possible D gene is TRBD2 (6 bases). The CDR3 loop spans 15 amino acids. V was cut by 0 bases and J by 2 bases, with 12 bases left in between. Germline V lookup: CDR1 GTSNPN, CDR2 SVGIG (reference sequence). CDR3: CAWSVSGGITDTQYF. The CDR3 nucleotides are TGTGCCTGGAGTGTATCCGGGGGTATCACAGATACGCAGTATTTT.

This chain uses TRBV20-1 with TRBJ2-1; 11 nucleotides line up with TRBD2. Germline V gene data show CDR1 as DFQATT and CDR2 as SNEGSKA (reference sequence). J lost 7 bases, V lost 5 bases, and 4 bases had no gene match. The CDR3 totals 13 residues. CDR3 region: CSAWTSGPNEQFF. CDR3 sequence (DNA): TGCAGTGCTTGGACTAGCGGGCCTAATGAGCAGTTCTTC.

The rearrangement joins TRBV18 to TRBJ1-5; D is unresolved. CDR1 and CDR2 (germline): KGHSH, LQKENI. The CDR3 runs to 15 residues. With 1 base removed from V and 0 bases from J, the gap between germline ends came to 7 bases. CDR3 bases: TGTGCCAGCTCACCACGGAGTGCTAGCAATCAGCCCCAGCATTTT. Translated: CASSPRSASNQPQHF.

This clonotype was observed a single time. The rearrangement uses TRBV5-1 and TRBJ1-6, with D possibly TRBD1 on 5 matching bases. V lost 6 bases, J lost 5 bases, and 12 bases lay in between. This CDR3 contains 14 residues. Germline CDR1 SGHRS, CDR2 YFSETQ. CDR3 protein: CASTVGAHNSPLHF. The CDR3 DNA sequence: TGCGCCAGCACCGTCGGGGCCCATAATTCACCCCTCCACTTT.

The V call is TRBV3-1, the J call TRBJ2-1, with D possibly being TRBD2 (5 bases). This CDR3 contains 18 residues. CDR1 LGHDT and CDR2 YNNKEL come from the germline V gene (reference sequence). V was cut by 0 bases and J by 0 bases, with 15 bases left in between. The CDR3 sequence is CASSQETLGGSSYNEQFF. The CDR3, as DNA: TGTGCCAGCAGCCAAGAAACCTTAGGTGGGAGCTCCTACAATGAGCAGTTCTTC.

CDR3 bases: TGCAGCGTTGACCGGGGCCGGAACACTGAAGCTTTCTTT. Its protein is CSVDRGRNTEAFF. This chain joins TRBV29-1 and TRBJ1-1; weak D call: TRBD1 (5 bases). Per germline, CDR1 SQVTM and CDR2 ANQGSEA. CDR3 size: 13 residues. V lost 3 bases and J 1 base, leaving 9 bases between the germline ends.

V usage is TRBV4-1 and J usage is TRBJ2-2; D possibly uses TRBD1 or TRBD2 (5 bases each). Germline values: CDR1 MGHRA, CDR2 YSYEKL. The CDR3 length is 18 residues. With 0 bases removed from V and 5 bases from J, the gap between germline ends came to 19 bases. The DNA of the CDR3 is TGCGCCAGCAGCCAAGATCAAGAAAGGGGTAGGAGGACCGGGGAGCTGTTTTTT. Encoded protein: CASSQDQERGRRTGELFF.

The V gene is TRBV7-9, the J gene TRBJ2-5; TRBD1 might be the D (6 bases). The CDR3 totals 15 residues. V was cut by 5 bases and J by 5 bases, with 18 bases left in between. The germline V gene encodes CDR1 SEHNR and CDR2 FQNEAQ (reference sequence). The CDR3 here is CASSLGTISGETQYF. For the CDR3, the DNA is TGTGCCAGCAGCCTCGGGACAATAAGTGGGGAGACCCAGTACTTC.

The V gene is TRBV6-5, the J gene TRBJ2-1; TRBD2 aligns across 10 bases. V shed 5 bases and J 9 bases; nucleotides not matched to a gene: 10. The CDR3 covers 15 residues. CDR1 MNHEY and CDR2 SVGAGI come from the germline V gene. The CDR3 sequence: CASSLRTSGGVEQFF. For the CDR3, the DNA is TGTGCCAGCAGTCTTCGGACTAGCGGTGGAGTTGAGCAGTTCTTC.

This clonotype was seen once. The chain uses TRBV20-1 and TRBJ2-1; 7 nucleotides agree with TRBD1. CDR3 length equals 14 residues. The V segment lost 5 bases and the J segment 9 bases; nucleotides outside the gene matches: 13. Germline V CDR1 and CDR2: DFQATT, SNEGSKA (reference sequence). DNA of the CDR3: TGCAGTGCTCCCCGACAGGGTTTCGGTAGTGAGCAGTTCTTC. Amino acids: CSAPRQGFGSEQFF.

CDR3 bases: TGTGCCAGCAGTTTAGTATTCAATCAGCCCCAGCATTTT. Amino acids: CASSLVFNQPQHF. The rearrangement uses TRBV27 and TRBJ1-5, with D uncertain. The CDR3 sequence is 13 residues long. Trimming shortened V by 2 bases and J by 3 bases, and 5 bases separated the two germline ends. Germline V gene sequence: CDR1 MNHEY, CDR2 SMNVEV (reference sequence).

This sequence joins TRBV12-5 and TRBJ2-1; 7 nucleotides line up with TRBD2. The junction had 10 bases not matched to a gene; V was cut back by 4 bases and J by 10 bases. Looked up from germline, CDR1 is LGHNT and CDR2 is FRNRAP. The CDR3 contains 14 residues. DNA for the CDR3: TGTGCTAGTGGTTCTCGCGGGAGTCGTCGGGAGCAGTTCTTC. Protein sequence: CASGSRGSRREQFF.

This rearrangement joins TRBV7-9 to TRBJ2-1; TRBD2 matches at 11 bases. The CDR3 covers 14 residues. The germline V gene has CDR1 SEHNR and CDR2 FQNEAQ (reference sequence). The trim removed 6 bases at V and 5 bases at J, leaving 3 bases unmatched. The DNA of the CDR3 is TGTGCCAGCAGGGGGACTAGCGGACACAATGAGCAGTTCTTC. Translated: CASRGTSGHNEQFF.

The CDR3 reads CASRETGHGEAFF. CDR3 bases: TGCGCCAGCAGAGAGACGGGACACGGAGAAGCTTTCTTT. The chain recombines TRBV10-2 with TRBJ1-1; D might be TRBD1 (6 bases). Per germline, CDR1 WSHSY and CDR2 SAAADI. The CDR3 has 13 residues. V shed 6 bases and J shed 8 bases, with 16 bases lying between them.

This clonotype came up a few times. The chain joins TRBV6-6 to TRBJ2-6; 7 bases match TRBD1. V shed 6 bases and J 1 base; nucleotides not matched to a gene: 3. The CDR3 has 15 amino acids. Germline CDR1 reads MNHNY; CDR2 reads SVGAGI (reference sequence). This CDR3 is CASSPTGSGANVLTF. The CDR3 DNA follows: TGTGCCAGCAGCCCGACAGGGTCTGGGGCCAACGTCCTGACTTTC.

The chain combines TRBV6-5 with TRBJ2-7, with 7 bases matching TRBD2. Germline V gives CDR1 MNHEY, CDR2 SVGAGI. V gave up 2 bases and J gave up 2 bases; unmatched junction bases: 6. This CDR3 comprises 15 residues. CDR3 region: CASSYTGGLTYEQYF. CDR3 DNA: TGTGCCAGCAGTTACACGGGGGGACTTACCTACGAGCAGTACTTC.